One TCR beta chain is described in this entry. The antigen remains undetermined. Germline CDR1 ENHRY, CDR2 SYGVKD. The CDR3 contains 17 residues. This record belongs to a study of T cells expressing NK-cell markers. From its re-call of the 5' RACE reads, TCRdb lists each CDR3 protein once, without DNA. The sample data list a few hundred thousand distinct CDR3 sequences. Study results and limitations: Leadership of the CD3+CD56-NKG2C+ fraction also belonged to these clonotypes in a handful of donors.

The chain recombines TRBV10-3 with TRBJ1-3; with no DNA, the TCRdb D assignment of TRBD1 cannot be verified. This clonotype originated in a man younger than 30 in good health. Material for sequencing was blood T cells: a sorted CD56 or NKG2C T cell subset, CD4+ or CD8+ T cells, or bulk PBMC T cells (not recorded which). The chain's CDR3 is CAITPRIKQEAGNTIYF.